The 27 T cell receptor beta chains below come from one sample, sequenced in a study of blood T cell repertoires in COVID-19. TCRdb's table, derived via immunoSEQ multiplex PCR, lists solely in-frame clones and lacks some. The table shows 140,000 to 150,000 clones, with roughly nine tenths occurring only once. The sample was peripheral blood. These receptors came from a human donor in a cohort sampled during active COVID-19.

The gene calls are TRBV5-6 and TRBJ1-5; 8 nucleotides match TRBD1. Germline V gene lookup returns CDR1 SGHDT and CDR2 YYEEEE. V lost 2 bases to trimming and J lost 4 bases; unmatched junction nucleotides: 11. The CDR3 spans 17 residues. The CDR3 is CASSFGPRDRPNQPQHF. CDR3 sequence (DNA): TGTGCCAGCAGCTTTGGCCCCCGGGACAGGCCTAATCAGCCCCAGCATTTT. Looking up the rest from reference TRBV5-6 and TRBJ1-5 gives the full variable domain: DAGVTQSPTHLIKTRGQQVTLRCSPKSGHDTVSWYQQALGQGPQFIFQYYEEEERQRGNFPDRFSGHQFPNYSSELNVNALLLGDSALYLCASSFGPRDRPNQPQHFGDGTRLSIL.

V gene TRBV5-4 combines with J gene TRBJ2-6; a possible D gene is TRBD2 (5 bases). This CDR3 contains 15 residues. Looked up from germline, CDR1 is SGHNT and CDR2 is YYREEE (reference sequence). Between the trimmed V and J ends, which lost 2 bases and 0 bases, there was a span of 6 bases. The CDR3 is CASSFEGSGANVLTF. CDR3 sequence (DNA): TGTGCCAGCAGCTTCGAGGGCTCTGGGGCCAACGTCCTGACTTTC.

The V and J genes are TRBV7-8 and TRBJ1-2; 10 bases align to TRBD1. Trimming took 5 bases from V and 7 from J; bases not matched to a gene: 10. Germline values: CDR1 SGHVS, CDR2 FQNEAQ. The CDR3 is 15 amino acids. CDR3 sequence: CASSPFDRGPTGYTF. In DNA, the CDR3 is TGTGCCAGCAGCCCCTTCGACAGGGGGCCTACTGGCTACACCTTC.

The chain has TRBV3-1 (or the pseudogene TRBV3-2) and TRBJ1-3; 7 nucleotides align to TRBD1. CDR1 is LGHDT, CDR2 YNNKEL, per germline (reference sequence). The CDR3 is made up of 14 amino acids. V shed 2 bases and J 4 bases; nucleotides not matched to a gene: 2. CDR3 sequence: CASSQQDRGNTIYF. CDR3 in DNA: TGTGCCAGCAGCCAACAGGACAGGGGAAACACCATATATTTT.

This sequence joins TRBV7-6 and TRBJ2-5; possible D gene TRBD2, 7 bases. Deletions cut 6 bases from V and 7 bases from J, with 24 bases between. The CDR3 extends over 16 amino acids. Germline V gene data show CDR1 as SGHVS and CDR2 as FNYEAQ. The CDR3 DNA follows: TGTGCCAGCAGTCTAGGACAGAACTACCCGGGAGGGACCCAGTACTTC. This codes for CASSLGQNYPGGTQYF.

This chain uses TRBV19 with TRBJ2-3; the D gene is possibly TRBD2 (5 bases). CDR3 length: 16 residues. The germline gives CDR1 LNHDA, CDR2 SQIVND (reference sequence). V was pared by 5 bases and J by 2 bases, with 17 bases between. CDR3 DNA sequence: TGTGCCAGTAGTCCAGGAAGAGCGGAGGACACAGATACGCAGTATTTT. Translating it yields CASSPGRAEDTDTQYF.

The chain links TRBV29-1 to TRBJ2-7; 8 positions match TRBD1. Trimming cost V 4 bases and J 2 bases; bases outside gene matches: 10. Germline CDR1 SQVTM, CDR2 ANQGSEA. This CDR3 comprises 15 residues. CDR3 region: CSVGMDRVGPYEQYF. For the CDR3, the DNA is TGCAGCGTTGGAATGGACAGGGTAGGTCCCTACGAGCAGTACTTC.

This clone was recorded only once. This chain connects TRBV7-2 to TRBJ1-1; D is unclear. V lost 5 bases and J 6 bases, leaving 16 bases between the germline ends. Looked up from germline, CDR1 is SGHTA and CDR2 is FQGNSA. This CDR3 comprises 14 residues. CDR3 amino acids: CASSRNREGSEAFF. The CDR3 DNA is TGTGCCAGCAGCCGGAATAGGGAGGGCTCTGAAGCTTTCTTT.

The chain uses TRBV2 and TRBJ1-3; TRBD1 is a possible D gene (6 bases). This CDR3 has 16 residues. Per the germline V gene, CDR1 is SNHLY and CDR2 is FYNNEI. Trimming removed 5 bases at V and 4 bases at J, with 18 bases between. The CDR3 spells CASSLISGTYGNTIYF. For the CDR3, the DNA is TGTGCCAGCAGTCTGATTTCCGGGACATACGGAAACACCATATATTTT. Drawing the rest from reference TRBV2 and TRBJ1-3, the complete variable domain is EPEVTQTPSHQVTQMGQEVILRCVPISNHLYFYWYRQILGQKVEFLVSFYNNEISEKSEIFDDQFSVERPDGSNFTLKIRSTKLEDSAMYFCASSLISGTYGNTIYFGEGSWLTVV.

The J gene is TRBJ1-5, the V gene TRBV2; D unresolved. The CDR3 contains 13 residues. Trimming removed 2 bases at V and 7 bases at J, with 9 bases between. CDR1 SNHLY and CDR2 FYNNEI come from the germline V gene. The CDR3 region is CASSERREQPQHF. The DNA of the CDR3 is TGTGCCAGCAGTGAACGGAGGGAACAGCCCCAGCATTTT.

V usage is TRBV13 and J usage is TRBJ2-7; D is undetermined. Germline CDR1 and CDR2: PRHDT and FYEKMQ (reference sequence). This CDR3 spans 13 amino acids. The germline V and J ends were trimmed by 1 base and 2 bases, with 6 bases remaining between them. CDR3 nucleotides: TGTGCCAGCAGCTTAGCAGACACCTACGAGCAGTACTTC. Protein sequence: CASSLADTYEQYF.

V is TRBV5-8 and J is TRBJ2-7, with a possible D match to TRBD2 (6 bases). CDR1 and CDR2 (germline): SGHTS, YDEGEE. The CDR3 spans 15 residues. V dropped 0 bases and J dropped 0 bases, with 10 bases sitting between them. The CDR3 coding sequence is TGTGCCAGCAGCTTGGAAATCGGGAGCTCCTACGAGCAGTACTTC. Its protein product is CASSLEIGSSYEQYF.

V and J are TRBV3-1 (or the pseudogene TRBV3-2) and TRBJ2-2, with TRBD2 identical over 7 bases. The CDR3 runs to 16 residues. Germline V gene data show CDR1 as LGHDT and CDR2 as YNNKEL (reference sequence). V was clipped by 5 bases and J by 1 base; unmatched bases: 7. The CDR3 reads CASSLRSGENTGELFF. Written as DNA, the CDR3 is TGTGCCAGCAGCTTGCGGAGCGGGGAGAACACCGGGGAGCTGTTTTTT.

The CDR3 loop is CARGQYNSPLHF. CDR3 coding DNA: TGTGCCCGGGGACAGTATAATTCACCCCTCCACTTT. The V and J genes are TRBV30 and TRBJ1-6, with TRBD1 matching over 7 bases. Looked up from germline, CDR1 is GTSNPN and CDR2 is SVGIG (reference sequence). J gave up 4 bases and V 8 bases, and 2 bases lay outside the gene matches. This CDR3 is 12 amino acids long.

This sequence joins TRBV5-1 and TRBJ1-1; TRBD1 matches 7 bases. Losses at the gene ends were 3 bases for V and 0 bases for J; bases not matched to a gene: 5. The CDR3 is made up of 15 amino acids. Germline V CDR1 and CDR2: SGHRS, YFSETQ. The CDR3, as DNA: TGCGCCAGCAGCTACGCAGGGGGATTGAACACTGAAGCTTTCTTT. The encoded protein is CASSYAGGLNTEAFF.

V usage is TRBV2 and J usage is TRBJ2-5, with 8 bases lining up with TRBD2. The CDR3 covers 12 residues. The germline CDR1 and CDR2 sequences are SNHLY and FYNNEI. Germline trimming cut 11 bases from V and 5 bases from J; bases unmatched to any gene: 7. The CDR3 reads CAAGGGGETQYF. The CDR3 nucleotides read TGTGCCGCCGGGGGGGGCGGGGAGACCCAGTACTTC.

The chain is built from TRBV11-3 and TRBJ2-1; TRBD2 matches 11 bases. Trimming took 1 base from V and 9 from J; bases not matched to a gene: 14. This CDR3 has 18 residues. Germline CDR1 SGHNT, CDR2 YENEEA. This CDR3 reads CASSLAGRVAGGLGEQFF. CDR3 DNA sequence: TGTGCCAGCAGCTTAGCGGGTAGGGTAGCGGGGGGGCTGGGTGAGCAGTTCTTC.

The rearrangement links TRBV9 to TRBJ2-7; D possibly corresponds to TRBD1 (5 bases). CDR1 SGDLS and CDR2 YYNGEE come from the germline V gene. The CDR3 contains 15 residues. The V end was cut by 8 bases, the J end by 6 bases, with 24 bases between. The CDR3 nucleotides are TGTGCCAGTGGCCCCCTCAGCCTTCTGACAGCCGAGCAGTACTTC. Translated: CASGPLSLLTAEQYF.

The V call is TRBV11-2, the J call TRBJ2-5; no clear D gene. CDR3 length equals 12 residues. Germline V gene data show CDR1 as SGHAT and CDR2 as FQNNGV. V was clipped by 3 bases and J by 10 bases, with 12 bases between them. Here the CDR3 reads CASSFALEIQYF. In DNA, the CDR3 is TGTGCCAGCAGCTTCGCGCTCGAAATCCAGTACTTC.

The chain is built from TRBV5-1 and TRBJ1-4; D ambiguous. CDR1 SGHRS and CDR2 YFSETQ come from the germline V gene. The CDR3 sequence is 14 residues long. Deletions cut 5 bases from V and 0 bases from J, with 8 bases between. The CDR3 nucleotides read TGCGCCAGCAGGGCCCCCTCAACTAATGAAAAACTGTTTTTT. Protein product: CASRAPSTNEKLFF. The complete variable domain, with remaining parts taken from reference TRBV5-1 and TRBJ1-4, reads KAGVTQTPRYLIKTRGQQVTLSCSPISGHRSVSWYQQTPGQGLQFLFEYFSETQRNKGNFPGRFSGRQFSNSRSEMNVSTLELGDSALYLCASRAPSTNEKLFFGSGTQLSVL.

The sample holds a few counts of this clone. J is TRBJ1-2 and V is TRBV5-4; D ambiguous. Germline-derived CDR1 and CDR2 are SGHNT and YYREEE (reference sequence). Trimming took off 4 bases at V and 2 bases at J, with 18 bases between the two ends. CDR3 size: 16 residues. The CDR3 DNA is TGTGCCAGCAGCCCCAATCCTAAAGACATAAACTATGGCTACACCTTC. Its translation: CASSPNPKDINYGYTF.

V usage is TRBV7-2 and J usage is TRBJ2-7, with D maybe TRBD1 (6 bases). Germline loops: CDR1 SGHTA, CDR2 FQGNSA. The V end was cut by 5 bases, the J end by 2 bases, with 19 bases between. There are 16 residues in the CDR3. The CDR3 bases are TGTGCCAGCAGCCCCCTCACATGGGGGCTGACCTACGAGCAGTACTTC. The encoded protein is CASSPLTWGLTYEQYF.

V usage is TRBV7-2 and J usage is TRBJ1-3, with D possibly TRBD1 on 5 matching bases. The ends were cut back, 1 base at V and 14 bases at J, with 15 bases in the middle. Germline V gene sequence: CDR1 SGHTA, CDR2 FQGNSA. The CDR3 extends over 13 amino acids. CDR3 sequence reads: CASSLEVDRGLYF. Written as DNA, the CDR3 is TGTGCCAGCAGCTTAGAAGTGGATAGGGGCCTATATTTT.

The V gene is TRBV5-1, the J gene TRBJ2-2; 8 bases are a match to TRBD2. The CDR3 sequence is 16 residues long. Unmatched junction bases numbered 9, after V lost 3 bases and J lost 5 bases. Germline CDR1 and CDR2: SGHRS and YFSETQ. The CDR3 reads CASSSDGGARTGELFF. CDR3 bases: TGCGCCAGCAGCTCAGACGGGGGGGCGCGGACCGGGGAGCTGTTTTTT.

Regarding this clone: The junction differs from germline at one of its ends, possibly a read error. This chain joins TRBV10-3 and TRBJ2-7; 7 bases are shared with TRBD1. The CDR3 is 13 amino acids. Germline V lookup: CDR1 ENHRY, CDR2 SYGVKD. As DNA, the CDR3 is TGTACCATCGGTTTCGACAGGGCCTACGAGCAGTACTTC. Encoded protein: CTIGFDRAYEQYF.

The rearrangement uses TRBV5-1 and TRBJ2-7; 7 nucleotides agree with TRBD1. The CDR3 is 13 amino acids. The ends lost 5 bases at V and 1 base at J; junction bases unmatched: 3. CDR1 is SGHRS, CDR2 YFSETQ, per germline. The CDR3 bases are TGCGCCAGCAGTGACAGGGAATCCTACGAGCAGTACTTC. Its translation is CASSDRESYEQYF.

V and J are TRBV5-5 and TRBJ2-3; possible D gene TRBD2, 6 bases. Germline V gives CDR1 SGHKS, CDR2 YYEKEE (reference sequence). The CDR3 sequence is 16 residues long. V lost 4 bases and J 1 base, leaving 16 bases between the germline ends. The CDR3 region has the DNA TGTGCCAGCAGCCGATCTTGGGGGGAGGGCACAGATACGCAGTATTTT. Its protein product is CASSRSWGEGTDTQYF. Based on the CDR3 plus reference TRBV5-5 and TRBJ2-3, the full variable domain is DAGVTQSPTHLIKTRGQQVTLRCSPISGHKSVSWYQQVLGQGPQFIFQYYEKEERGRGNFPDRFSARQFPNYSSELNVNALLLGDSALYLCASSRSWGEGTDTQYFGPGTRLTVL.